The subject of this entry is one T cell receptor (beta chain). The sample has other DNA sequences that encode this CDR3 too. This record comes from a study of blood T cell repertoires in COVID-19. As for the study in general: COVID-19 samples from acute and convalescent phases originated in the United States, Italy and Spain. In each case, the material was cDNA or gDNA derived from T cells, B-cell-depleted T cells, or PBMCs.

This CDR3 is built from 13 residues. The V and J ends lost 0 bases and 7 bases respectively, with 8 bases between them. Germline-derived CDR1 and CDR2 are SGHRS and YFSETQ. Original processing notes: Reference gene primer amplification gave nucleated cell count estimates. Some clones are missing from TCRdb's copy, which holds only in-frame ones; the method was immunoSEQ multiplex PCR. The V and J calls and the clone size are those of that table, but D and trimming were determined from the DNA. This table holds 140,000 to 150,000 clones, roughly 81% found once. The receptor was derived from a human donor with acute or convalescent COVID-19. The donor label of this sample is uncertain. Sequencing was performed on peripheral blood. The genes are TRBV5-1 and TRBJ1-5; D possibly corresponds to TRBD1 (6 bases). Written as DNA, the CDR3 is TGCGCCAGCAGCTTGGACAGGGAACAGCCCCAGCATTTT. This translates into CASSLDREQPQHF. The whole variable domain, filled in from reference TRBV5-1 and TRBJ1-5, reads KAGVTQTPRYLIKTRGQQVTLSCSPISGHRSVSWYQQTPGQGLQFLFEYFSETQRNKGNFPGRFSGRQFSNSRSEMNVSTLELGDSALYLCASSLDREQPQHFGDGTRLSIL.